These T cell receptor beta chains were read from a single sample in a study of shared clonotypes between healthy human individuals. The data were produced by immunoSEQ multiplex PCR, yet TCRdb's version contains in-frame clones alone and is incomplete. This sample has some 1,600,000 clones, with approximately 98% found just once. Sequenced material: naive CD4+ T cells sorted from blood. The receptors derive from a man under 40 in good health. CDR3s include the opening cysteine and the closing phenylalanine or tryptophan. The D gene is left open where the match is weak.

d_gene | j_gene | v_gene | CDR3nt | CDR3aa
. | TRBJ2-2 | TRBV27 | TGTGCCAGCAGCCCTCTTGAAACCACCGGGACGAAGAACACCGGGGAGCTGTTTTTT | CASSPLETTGTKNTGELFF
. | TRBJ1-5 | TRBV19 | TGTGCCAGTAGTCAGCCCCCGGGTATAGCAGGACAGCCCCAGCATTTT | CASSQPPGIAGQPQHF
TRBD2 | TRBJ2-1 | TRBV9 | TGTGCCAGCAGCGTAGTCGGGACTAGCGGCTACAATGAGCAGTTCTTC | CASSVVGTSGYNEQFF
. | TRBJ2-1 | TRBV29-1 | TGCAGCGTTGAAGGGCCTAGGGGCGGCTCCTACAATGAGCAGTTCTTC | CSVEGPRGGSYNEQFF
TRBD2 | TRBJ2-3 | TRBV11-2 | TGTGCCAGCACCAGGACTAGCGGTGGGACAGATACGCAGTATTTT | CASTRTSGGTDTQYF
. | TRBJ2-2 | TRBV6-5 | TGTGCCAGTGGGAGGTCCTACCCGAACACCGGGGAGCTGTTTTTT | CASGRSYPNTGELFF
TRBD2 | TRBJ2-1 | TRBV5-1 | TGCGCCAGCAGCTTGGTCGGTAGCGGGGCATACAATGAGCAGTTCTTC | CASSLVGSGAYNEQFF
. | TRBJ1-5 | TRBV29-1 | TGCAGCGTTGGAGGGGTCGGCCAGCCCCAGCATTTT | CSVGGVGQPQHF
. | TRBJ2-5 | TRBV11-3 | TGTGCCAGCAGCCCTCCCGGGCGGGGAGAGACCCAGTACTTC | CASSPPGRGETQYF
. | TRBJ1-2 | TRBV4-3 | TGCGCCAGCAGCCGGGGGGGGAACTATGGCTACACCTTC | CASSRGGNYGYTF
. | TRBJ1-2 | TRBV29-1 | TGCAGCGTTCGCGGGGAGTATGGCTACACCTTC | CSVRGEYGYTF
. | TRBJ2-7 | TRBV20-1 | TGCAGTGCTGCTGCTTCGGTCGAGCAGTACTTC | CSAAASVEQYF
TRBD1 | TRBJ2-7 | TRBV7-2 | TGTGCCAGCAGCTCAGGACAGGGGCGAACCTACGAGCAGTACTTC | CASSSGQGRTYEQYF
TRBD1 | TRBJ1-1 | TRBV7-2 | TGTGCCAGCAGCTTAGCCCGACAGGGGGCAACTGAAGCTTTCTTT | CASSLARQGATEAFF